This entry is about one T cell receptor (beta chain). These data come from a study of shared clonotypes between healthy human individuals. Each sorted subset replicate got 200 ng genomic DNA, 25,000 to 35,000 genomes. Per the original data handling: There were no quality scores in the junction-only immunoSEQ sequences, so filtering differed. The method was immunoSEQ multiplex PCR; TCRdb's version includes in-frame clones alone and lacks a portion of them. D and trimming were read from the DNA, whereas the V and J calls and clone size are those reported in that table. Counted here are 2 million to 2.5 million clones, around 90% occurring once; the ten biggest clones make up around 0.4%. Sequenced sample: naive CD4+ T cells from PBMCs. Sample subset: CD45RA+ positively selected. The receptor was derived from a man aged 18 to 35 in good health. Some clones in this sample may be carry-over from other donors' samples.

CDR3 residues: CASRRTAGGTEAFF. The DNA for the CDR3 is TGTGCCAGCAGGCGGACAGCGGGAGGCACTGAAGCTTTCTTT. V gene TRBV6-5 combines with J gene TRBJ1-1, with D possibly matching TRBD1 (6 bases). Trimming shortened V by 6 bases and J by 4 bases, and 15 bases separated the two germline ends. The V gene's germline CDR1 is MNHEY and CDR2 SVGAGI. This CDR3 has 14 amino acids.